One T cell receptor beta chain is described in this entry. This sample was included in a study of blood T cell repertoires in COVID-19. Study information: Collection of acute and convalescent COVID-19 samples took place in the United States, Italy and Spain. T cells, B-cell-depleted T cells, or PBMCs supplied cDNA or gDNA.

Per the authors' pipeline: Reference gene primer amplification in the assay estimated nucleated cell counts. The method was immunoSEQ multiplex PCR; TCRdb's version includes in-frame clones alone and lacks a portion of them. The V and J calls and clone size were taken over from that table, and D and trimming were inferred from the DNA. The table has 120,000 or so clones, over 55% seen once; the top ten hold roughly 2.2%. CDR3 length equals 15 residues. After removal of 5 bases from V and 5 bases from J, the junction contained 11 bases not matched to a gene. Germline-derived CDR1 and CDR2 are MDHEN and SYDVKM.

This receptor was taken from an older woman with acute or convalescent COVID-19. This sequence joins TRBV28 and TRBJ1-2, with 7 bases identical to TRBD1. The sample comprised peripheral blood. The CDR3 region has the DNA TGTGCCAGCAGTCCAATGGGACAGACCCTTTATGGCTACACCTTC. It yields the protein CASSPMGQTLYGYTF.